One and the same sample provided the 20 T cell receptor beta chains below, sequenced in a study of graft-versus-host responses after intestinal transplantation. TCRdb's copy holds only in-frame clones and misses some; the assay was immunoSEQ multiplex PCR. The top ten clones hold approximately 0.25% of a sample with some 48,000 clones, 85% to 95% of them seen once. Antigen specificity for these receptors is unknown. Source: unstimulated CD8+ T cells sorted from spleen or lymph node cells, taken before transplant. The receptors shown here come from a human donor who was the organ donor for an intestinal transplant.

CDR3 residues: CASSPYGNEQFF. The CDR3 bases are TGTGCCAGCAGCCCCTATGGGAATGAGCAGTTCTTC. The J gene is TRBJ2-1, the V gene TRBV28, with D hard to call. V was cut by 6 bases and J by 7 bases, with 10 bases left in between. The CDR3 runs 12 residues. Germline CDR1 reads MDHEN; CDR2 reads SYDVKM.

The chain's CDR3 is CATSNGDSNEKLFF. The CDR3 coding sequence is TGTGCCACCAGCAATGGGGACTCTAATGAAAAACTGTTTTTT. The chain is built from TRBV15 and TRBJ1-4; weak D call: TRBD1 (5 bases). The V end was cut by 4 bases, the J end by 3 bases, with 9 bases between. From germline, CDR1 is LNHNV and CDR2 YYDKDF (reference sequence). CDR3 length: 14 amino acids.

The gene calls are TRBV6-1 and TRBJ1-1; the D gene is possibly TRBD1 (6 bases). The CDR3 runs to 11 residues. V lost 7 bases, J lost 11 bases, and 14 bases lay in between. Per germline, CDR1 MNHNS and CDR2 SASEGT. The DNA for the CDR3 is TGTGCCAGCAAAGTAGACAGGACGGCTTTCTTT. Translated, it gives CASKVDRTAFF.

The rearrangement uses TRBV11-2 and TRBJ2-5; D may be TRBD1 or TRBD2 (5 bases each). The V gene lost 8 bases and the J gene lost 5 bases, with 15 bases spanning the gap. CDR1 and CDR2 from the germline V gene are SGHAT and FQNNGV. CDR3 size: 13 residues. The DNA for the CDR3 is TGTGCCAGCGTGGGGGACCGAGCGGAGACCCAGTACTTC. Amino acids: CASVGDRAETQYF.

The chain employs TRBV15 and TRBJ1-1; D is perhaps TRBD1 (5 bases). With 6 bases removed from V and 1 base from J, the gap between germline ends came to 12 bases. CDR1 is LNHNV, CDR2 YYDKDF, per germline (reference sequence). This CDR3 comprises 14 residues. The CDR3 region is CATSRWQGNTEAFF. The DNA for the CDR3 is TGTGCCACCAGTAGGTGGCAGGGGAACACTGAAGCTTTCTTT.

Here the CDR3 DNA reads TGTGCCAGCAGTTTCAGTCAGCCCCAGCATTTT. Translated: CASSFSQPQHF. The V call is TRBV28, the J call TRBJ1-5; D unclear. Germline CDR1 and CDR2: MDHEN and SYDVKM. Trimming took off 3 bases at V and 6 bases at J, with 3 bases between the two ends. The CDR3 is made up of 11 amino acids.

J is TRBJ2-7 and V is TRBV18; either TRBD1 or TRBD2 may supply D (6 bases each). The CDR3 covers 17 residues. Germline CDR1 and CDR2: KGHSH and LQKENI. Trimming removed 3 bases at V and 4 bases at J, with 22 bases between. CDR3 residues: CASSPGGQAPWVYEQYF. CDR3 bases: TGTGCCAGCTCACCGGGGGGACAAGCCCCTTGGGTTTACGAGCAGTACTTC.

The chain employs TRBV4-1 and TRBJ1-2, with D perhaps matching TRBD1 (6 bases). The CDR3 length is 14 residues. Trimming took off 3 bases at V and 7 bases at J, with 15 bases between the two ends. CDR1 and CDR2 from the germline V gene are MGHRA and YSYEKL. The CDR3 sequence: CASSQASEGGGYTF. The CDR3 DNA follows: TGCGCCAGCAGCCAGGCTTCCGAAGGGGGTGGCTACACCTTC.

The chain uses TRBV5-6 and TRBJ2-7; 10 nucleotides align to TRBD2. V lost 2 bases, J lost 2 bases, and 4 bases stayed unmatched. The CDR3 has 15 amino acids. Germline V lookup: CDR1 SGHDT, CDR2 YYEEEE. The CDR3 sequence is CASSLLAGLPYEQYF. In DNA, the CDR3 is TGTGCCAGCAGCTTACTAGCGGGGTTACCCTACGAGCAGTACTTC.

Written as DNA, the CDR3 is TGTGCCAGCAGTCCCCCAAGGAACACTGAAGCTTTCTTT. Its translation: CASSPPRNTEAFF. The rearrangement links TRBV28 to TRBJ1-1, with D uncertain. Trimming took 5 bases from V and 1 from J, leaving 8 bases between them. CDR1 and CDR2 (germline): MDHEN, SYDVKM. This CDR3 spans 13 amino acids. Full variable domain (rest looked up from reference TRBV28 and TRBJ1-1): DVKVTQSSRYLVKRTGEKVFLECVQDMDHENMFWYRQDPGLGLRLIYFSYDVKMKEKGDIPEGYSVSREKKERFSLILESASTNQTSMYLCASSPPRNTEAFFGQGTRLTVV.

The chain has TRBV27 and TRBJ2-7, with D perhaps given as TRBD1 or TRBD2 (6 bases each). The V end lost 1 base, the J end lost 3 bases, and 13 bases lay between the germline ends. Germline loops: CDR1 MNHEY, CDR2 SMNVEV (reference sequence). The CDR3 runs to 15 residues. In DNA, the CDR3 is TGTGCCAGCAGTTTATTCGCGGGACACTTCTACGAGCAGTACTTC. Translating it yields CASSLFAGHFYEQYF.

The chain links TRBV4-3 to TRBJ1-2; D might be TRBD1 (5 bases). V was trimmed by 0 bases and J by 1 base, leaving 12 bases between them. Germline V gene data show CDR1 as LGHNA and CDR2 as YSLEER. This CDR3 has 16 residues. The CDR3 is CASSQDARTSNYGYTF. CDR3 nucleotides: TGCGCCAGCAGCCAAGATGCCCGGACAAGTAACTATGGCTACACCTTC.

This clone was picked up a small number of times. The chain has TRBV10-2 and TRBJ2-7, with unresolved D. Germline lookup yields CDR1 WSHSY and CDR2 SAAADI. Between the trimmed V and J ends, which lost 7 bases and 2 bases, there was a span of 15 bases. CDR3 size: 14 residues. CDR3 sequence reads: CASTKPDVTYEQYF. As DNA, the CDR3 is TGCGCCAGCACCAAACCGGACGTCACCTACGAGCAGTACTTC.

The rearrangement joins TRBV7-9 to TRBJ2-7; D is undetermined. V dropped 5 bases and J dropped 0 bases, with 11 bases sitting between them. This CDR3 is 14 amino acids long. In germline, CDR1 is SEHNR, CDR2 FQNEAQ (reference sequence). The CDR3 region is CASSPLAVSYEQYF. The CDR3 DNA reads as TGTGCCAGCAGCCCATTGGCGGTCTCCTACGAGCAGTACTTC.

In DNA, the CDR3 is TGTGCCAGCAGCGCGAACAGGGGGAGGACAGATACGCAGTATTTT. Translation gives CASSANRGRTDTQYF. The chain is built from TRBV9 and TRBJ2-3; 8 bases are shared with TRBD1. CDR1 is SGDLS and CDR2 is YYNGEE in the germline V gene. The CDR3 is made up of 15 amino acids. Germline trimming cut 3 bases from V and 3 bases from J; bases unmatched to any gene: 6.

The chain is built from TRBV7-2 and TRBJ2-1, with D possibly called TRBD1 or TRBD2 (6 bases each). Germline assignment: CDR1 SGHTA and CDR2 FQGNSA. CDR3 length: 16 amino acids. Trimming removed 5 bases from V and 0 bases from J, with 14 bases in between. CDR3 DNA: TGTGCCAGCAGCCGAAGGGGGGTGAGCTCCTACAATGAGCAGTTCTTC. This translates into CASSRRGVSSYNEQFF.

This clone was counted once. V and J are TRBV4-2 and TRBJ2-3; D may be TRBD2 (6 bases). The V and J ends lost 1 base and 0 bases respectively, with 17 bases between them. This CDR3 has 18 amino acids. Germline CDR1 LGHNA, CDR2 YNFKEQ. The CDR3 DNA sequence: TGTGCCAGCAGCCAAGGGCTTCTACGGGGGTATAGCACAGATACGCAGTATTTT. It specifies CASSQGLLRGYSTDTQYF.

A note on this clone: At one end the junction does not follow the germline gene, possibly because of a read error. At the DNA level, this CDR3 is encoded by other sequences in the same sample as well. The chain's CDR3 is CASSPSTGANEKLFF. In DNA, the CDR3 is TGCGCCAGCAGCCCATCGACAGGGGCTAATGAAAAACTGTTCTTT. The chain carries TRBV4-1 and TRBJ1-4; TRBD1 aligns across 8 bases. In germline, CDR1 is MGHRA, CDR2 YSYEKL. This CDR3 spans 15 amino acids.

CDR3 loop: CASSSAGTGYFGYTF. CDR3 bases: TGTGCCAGCAGCTCAGCCGGGACAGGGTATTTTGGCTACACCTTC. The rearrangement joins TRBV7-9 to TRBJ1-2; 9 nucleotides match TRBD1. The germline CDR1 and CDR2 sequences are SEHNR and FQNEAQ (reference sequence). J gave up 7 bases and V 4 bases, and 10 bases lay outside the gene matches. CDR3 length equals 15 residues.

The V gene is TRBV4-1, the J gene TRBJ2-3, with D perhaps being TRBD1 or TRBD2 (6 bases each). The CDR3 consists of 15 residues. CDR1 and CDR2 (germline): MGHRA, YSYEKL. The V end was cut by 4 bases, the J end by 0 bases, with 11 bases between. Here the CDR3 reads CASSPRRGSTDTQYF. The CDR3 nucleotides are TGCGCCAGCAGCCCCCGGAGGGGGAGCACAGATACGCAGTATTTT.